These T cell receptor beta chains were read from a single sample in a study of technical replicates of blood from several donors. The method was immunoSEQ multiplex PCR; TCRdb's version includes in-frame clones alone and lacks a portion of them. The profile shows tens of thousands of clones, 90% to 95% of them singletons. Sequencing was carried out using T cells isolated from PBMCs. All receptors come from a human donor in good health. Each CDR3 is given with its conserved first and last residue.

16	TRBV9	TRBJ2-7	CASSVEPTGARNEQYF
15	TRBV4-1	TRBJ2-3	CASSLRQDPQGTQYF
18	TRBV4-1	TRBJ2-1	CASSQLAGGVSSYNEQFF
17	TRBV6-1	TRBJ2-3	CASSEERLAGVTDTQYF
14	TRBV10-3	TRBJ2-3	CAISVGGSADTQYF
15	TRBV19	TRBJ2-3	CASREGVKSSDTQYF
13	TRBV6-1	TRBJ2-3	CASGQGITDTQYF
12	TRBV28	TRBJ2-7	CASSRTGYEQYF
15	TRBV4-2	TRBJ2-1	CASSQDMTIYNEQFF
13	TRBV7-6	TRBJ1-1	CASSRRGSTEAFF
14	TRBV28	TRBJ2-7	CASSFPAGGHEQYF
12	TRBV27	TRBJ1-5	CASKHGGQPQHF
14	TRBV5-6	TRBJ1-1	CASSLPGSNTEAFF
17	TRBV11-2	TRBJ2-2	CASSLGAGTGPSGELFF
17	TRBV19	TRBJ2-1	CASSISRGRGSYNEQFF
12	TRBV10-3	TRBJ2-7	CAINSDRDEQYF
14	TRBV18	TRBJ1-5	CASSPGTGEQPQHF
14	TRBV6-5	TRBJ1-5	CASSQDSFDQPQHF
15	TRBV6-5	TRBJ2-3	CASSHTSALTDTQYF
15	TRBV5-1	TRBJ1-2	CASSLEGQGVYGYTF
15	TRBV18	TRBJ1-5	CASSPYETGQQPQHF
15	TRBV11-3	TRBJ2-1	CASSLGSRVGNEQFF
16	TRBV7-9	TRBJ1-5	CASSTAGGGGNQPQHF
14	TRBV7-8	TRBJ2-1	CASRQIGQGMAQFF
13	TRBV19	TRBJ1-1	CASSIETGWEAFF